The present T cell receptor (beta chain) was sequenced within a study of blood T cell repertoires in COVID-19. Background on the study: Material from acute and convalescent COVID-19 was sourced from the United States, Italy and Spain. PBMCs, B-cell-depleted T cells, or T cells were the source of the cDNA or gDNA that made up the material.

Authors' processing steps: Estimation of nucleated cell counts relied on the amplification of reference gene primers. TCRdb keeps only in-frame clones here, not all; method: immunoSEQ multiplex PCR. That table is the source of V, J and clone size, and D and trimming were worked out from the DNA. The sample lists about 190,000 clones; around four fifths were seen once. CDR1 is SGHRS and CDR2 is YFSETQ in the germline V gene. The CDR3 loop spans 14 amino acids. Deletions cut 2 bases from V and 2 bases from J, with 10 bases between. This chain links TRBV5-1 with TRBJ2-5, with D perhaps matching TRBD2 (6 bases). Sequenced input: peripheral blood. The sequence derives from a woman of 80 years or more with active or convalescent COVID-19. As DNA, the CDR3 is TGCGCCAGCAGCTTAGGGAGCGGGCAAGAGACCCAGTACTTC. The encoded protein is CASSLGSGQETQYF.